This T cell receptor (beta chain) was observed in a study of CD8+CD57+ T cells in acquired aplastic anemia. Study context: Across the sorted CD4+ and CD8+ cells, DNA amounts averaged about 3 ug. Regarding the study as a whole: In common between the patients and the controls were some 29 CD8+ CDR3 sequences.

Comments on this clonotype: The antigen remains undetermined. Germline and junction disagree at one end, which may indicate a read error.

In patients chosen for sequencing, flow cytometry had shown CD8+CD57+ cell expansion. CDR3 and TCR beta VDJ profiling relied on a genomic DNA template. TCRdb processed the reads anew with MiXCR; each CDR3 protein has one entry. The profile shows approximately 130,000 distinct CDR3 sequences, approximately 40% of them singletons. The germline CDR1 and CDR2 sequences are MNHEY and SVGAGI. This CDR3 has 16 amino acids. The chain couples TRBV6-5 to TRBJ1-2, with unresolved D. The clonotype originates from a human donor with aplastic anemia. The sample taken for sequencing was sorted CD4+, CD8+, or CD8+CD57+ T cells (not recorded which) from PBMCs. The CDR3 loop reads CASSYIPSGSNCGYTF. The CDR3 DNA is TGTGCTAGCAGTTATATCCCTTCGGGGTCCAACTGTGGCTACACCTTC.